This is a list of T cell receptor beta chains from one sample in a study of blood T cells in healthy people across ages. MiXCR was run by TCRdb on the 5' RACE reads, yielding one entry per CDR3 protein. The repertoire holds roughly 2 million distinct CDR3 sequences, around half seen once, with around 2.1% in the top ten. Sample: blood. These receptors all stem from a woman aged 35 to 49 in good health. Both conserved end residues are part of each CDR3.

CASSQDRAAGTGTQYF,16,TRBV4-1
CASSLGAGVNEQFF,14,TRBV5-1
CSVSHSRAGEQYF,13,TRBV29-1
CASSSGQGVYEQYF,14,TRBV7-2
CASSYVPTTGVNEQFF,16,TRBV6-5
CSVAGTGASEQYF,13,TRBV29-1
CASSSGQPDNEQFF,14,TRBV28
CASSQGRGQLHEQYF,15,TRBV2
CASSHVRDRGDGYTF,15,TRBV4-2
CASSLDGRTSGGRSSYEQYF,20,TRBV11-2
CASSSRTSGGVSGANVLTF,19,TRBV11-2
CSVPGTGGTEAFF,13,TRBV29-1
CATSSGHGELFF,12,TRBV28
CASSGVGGDRTDTQYF,16,TRBV9
CASRNIEGFYNSPLHF,16,TRBV6-1
CASSSVDGETQYF,13,TRBV7-2
CASSLGRASGESYNEQFF,18,TRBV13
CASSYSNQANTYEQYF,16,TRBV6-5
CASKGTSGGLTGELFF,16,TRBV4-3
CASSWVLPDTQYF,13,TRBV28
CASSPEVSGGESDTQYF,17,TRBV4-2
CASSNSGGDHNEQFF,15,TRBV7-3
CASSFMNNYGYTF,13,TRBV7-2
CASSSNRLNYGYTF,14,TRBV5-1
CASSSGTGRHEQYF,14,TRBV7-8
CASSFAGFHEQYF,13,TRBV28
CSVEDGRGSPITDTQYF,17,TRBV29-1
CASSPTGGPPLNTEAFF,17,TRBV5-1
CASSHDQGPYEQYF,14,TRBV3-1
CSVDQGASYNEQFF,14,TRBV29-1
CASGTRELMQYF,12,TRBV6-5
CASSYSGESTDTQYF,15,TRBV27
CASSPRQGIDYGYTF,15,TRBV4-1
CSARLRQGRTDTQYF,15,TRBV20-1
CSATGLLSSDQPQHF,15,TRBV20-1
CASSLLQGTNEKLFF,15,TRBV7-9
CSVPGQGRFHGYTF,14,TRBV20-1
CASSRDRGQGSEQYF,15,TRBV7-2
CASSRAANEKLFF,13,TRBV7-2
CASSLVVAGGPADTQYF,17,TRBV5-5
CASSLGQDNPYNEQFF,16,TRBV7-9
CASSLGEIEYGYIF,14,TRBV5-4
CATSRGSGGDFNEQFF,16,TRBV15
CASSVELGGGPYNEQFF,17,TRBV9
CASSTVNSGGASYNEQFF,18,TRBV28
CSAPGQGARGYTF,13,TRBV20-1
CSAREESSYEQYF,13,TRBV20-1
CASSSGLAGGRNGELFF,17,TRBV7-2
CASSVEGTGFGYTF,14,TRBV9
CSASLTSGGHYNEQFF,16,TRBV29-1
CSAHGREDEQFF,12,TRBV20-1
CASTQGTSGGAKQFF,15,TRBV28
CASSQDWRGTTDTQYF,16,TRBV3-1